The clone carrying this T cell receptor (beta chain) appeared a few times. Trimming removed 1 base at V and 9 bases at J, with 10 bases between. The CDR3 covers 13 residues. The germline V gene has CDR1 MNHEY and CDR2 SMNVEV (reference sequence). The data stem from a study of blood T cells in healthy people across ages. Alongside a J-beta primer mix, a sample-barcoded 5' primer served in a second PCR lasting roughly 7 to 11 cycles. TCRdb fed the 5' RACE reads into MiXCR, producing one record per CDR3 protein. This sample yields 800,000 to 1,000,000 distinct CDR3 sequences, of which about 48% are seen a single time; 13% belongs to the top ten.

The clonotype originates from a man aged 30 to 39 in good health. V gene TRBV27 combines with J gene TRBJ2-1; no clear D. The source material was blood. The CDR3 DNA follows: TGTGCCAGCAGTTTATGGCTAGGCGGTGAGCAGTTCTTC. Encoded protein: CASSLWLGGEQFF.